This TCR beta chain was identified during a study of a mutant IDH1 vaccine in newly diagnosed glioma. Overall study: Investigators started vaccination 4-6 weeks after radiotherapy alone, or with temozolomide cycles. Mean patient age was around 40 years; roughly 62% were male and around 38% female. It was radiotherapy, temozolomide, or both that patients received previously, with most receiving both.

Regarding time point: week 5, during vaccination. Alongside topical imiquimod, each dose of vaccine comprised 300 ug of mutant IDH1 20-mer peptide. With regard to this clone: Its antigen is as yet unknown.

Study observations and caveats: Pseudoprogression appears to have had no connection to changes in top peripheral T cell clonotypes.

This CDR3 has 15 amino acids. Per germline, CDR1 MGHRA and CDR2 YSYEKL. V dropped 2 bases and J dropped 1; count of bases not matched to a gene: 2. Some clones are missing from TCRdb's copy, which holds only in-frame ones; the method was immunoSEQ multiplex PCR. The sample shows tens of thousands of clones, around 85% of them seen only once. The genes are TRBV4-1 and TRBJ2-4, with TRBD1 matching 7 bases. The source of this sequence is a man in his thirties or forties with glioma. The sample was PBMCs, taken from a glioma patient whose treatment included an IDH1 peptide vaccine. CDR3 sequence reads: CASSQSQGAKNIQYF. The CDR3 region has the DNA TGCGCCAGCAGCCAATCACAGGGGGCCAAAAACATTCAGTACTTC.